The T cell receptor beta chain described here comes from a study of blood T cell repertoires in COVID-19. Study-wide background: The United States, Italy and Spain were the sources of the acute and convalescent COVID-19 samples.

Assay: immunoSEQ multiplex PCR; the TCRdb copy retains only in-frame clones and omits some. The sample lists some 180,000 clones, approximately 90% occurring once. The CDR3 loop spans 13 amino acids. V lost 3 bases and J lost 0, with 6 bases in between. Germline loops: CDR1 GTSNPN, CDR2 SVGIG (reference sequence). The clonotype comes from a man aged 35 to 55 with active or convalescent COVID-19. The sequenced material came from peripheral blood. V gene TRBV30 combines with J gene TRBJ1-3; D not certain. CDR3 region: CAWSTISGNTIYF. The CDR3 DNA reads as TGTGCCTGGAGCACAATCTCTGGAAACACCATATATTTT. Based on the CDR3 plus reference TRBV30 and TRBJ1-3, the full variable domain is SQTIHQWPATLVQPVGSPLSLECTVEGTSNPNLYWYRQAAGRGLQLLFYSVGIGQISSEVPQNLSASRPQDRQFILSSKKLLLSDSGFYLCAWSTISGNTIYFGEGSWLTVV.